This record covers a single TCR beta chain. Nobody among the patients had been given any treatment before thyroid surgery. This sample is drawn from a study of metastatic and nonmetastatic thyroid tumors. V lost 1 base and J lost 4, with 14 bases in between. The CDR3 extends over 15 amino acids. Germline values: CDR1 SGHNT, CDR2 YENEEA. TCRdb re-called the PCR reads via MiXCR. The table lists 46,000 or so clones, roughly 15% of them singletons. This chain uses TRBV11-3 with TRBJ2-7; no definite D call. The receptor's source is a female donor with papillary thyroid cancer or a benign thyroid nodule (not recorded which). Some clones in this sample may be carry-over from other donors' samples. The specimen sequenced was blood. As DNA, the CDR3 is TGTGCCAGCAGCTTAGGTGCAGGTTTTTATTACGAGCAGTACTTC. Residues: CASSLGAGFYYEQYF.